The present T cell receptor beta chain was sequenced within a study of cytomegalovirus exposure and HLA in healthy donors (dated by TCRdb to about 2017). Background for the entire study: An earlier analysis of some 600 of the donors reported approximately 280 Gb of sequence data and some 110 million unique TCR beta sequences obtained from 150 million to 200 million T cells. An early release that covered about 640 HLA-typed donors contained approximately 320 gigabases of sequencing data and roughly 84 million unique TCR sequences. The genetic ancestry cluster associated with self-reported Caucasian donors included over 65% of the roughly 380 genotyped donors. The study aimed to test whether signatures of past pathogen exposure could be identified by cataloging public T cell receptors. The study used immunosequencing to profile the T cell repertoires of 666 subjects and linked those repertoires to cytomegalovirus serostatus. In addition to the first cohort of hundreds of subjects, a separate validation cohort of 130 or so different subjects was used. High-throughput TCR immunosequencing, statistical association of individual TCRs with disease status, and machine learning were combined to predict cytomegalovirus infection status. A later analysis re-examined previously published TCR beta repertoires from more than 650 donors and added high-resolution HLA genotyping to investigate patterns of TCR occurrence. Rather than using new phenotypic data, the later analysis identified candidate immune exposures from TCR beta sequences and from how often those sequences occurred across donors. An earlier analysis of 500 to 750 of the donors applied high-throughput TCR beta sequencing to assess whether each TCR beta V gene segment acted as functional or pseudogenic. Donor age, sex, ethnicity and CMV serostatus were collected together with the repertoire data. Genome-wide SNP genotypes for about 60% of the roughly 670 donors were used in a later genetic analysis, which treated that subset as a discovery cohort. Every repertoire in the discovery cohort had been generated on one and the same sequencing platform. Both class I and class II loci were covered by HLA typing, at four-digit resolution. Typing coverage varied by locus: roughly 629-640 donors for A, B, C, DRB1 and DQB1; roughly 510 for DQA1; more than 600 for DPA1; roughly 470 for DPB1. Five DR-DQ haplotypes were treated as single units for association and clustering because of strong linkage in the cohort. Across about 370 genotyped donors of the cohort, an average of roughly 200,000 unique TCR beta nucleotide sequences per donor were sequenced, and around 20% of those sequences were non-productive. The investigation overall reported the following: Because HLA typing was missing for some donors at each locus, association tests included only the typed subset. According to a later analysis, most CMV-associated TCR beta chains appeared to be HLA-restricted, and the HLA associations seemed to be driven largely by CMV exposure. According to a later genetic analysis, donors in an Asian-associated ancestry cluster had fewer N-insertions in productive TCRs than the roughly 660-donor mean. A few of the identified cytomegalovirus-associated TCR beta chains were confirmed in vitro to be specific for cytomegalovirus antigens. In a later analysis, TCR association rates were found to vary across HLA loci, with the most associated TCRs seen for DRB1 alleles and the fewest for HLA-C alleles. It was suggested by the authors that the approach could potentially be generalized to other disease states and immunological phenotypes. This cohort had only TCR beta chains sequenced, and the lack of alpha or paired-chain data limited which features could be detected. Correlated functional status among segregating V segments might be attributable to linkage disequilibrium, but an unknown experimental factor could not be ruled out. The study listed 164 TCR beta chains as associated with cytomegalovirus. A cluster of highly shared sequence variants was judged likely to be a technical artifact of the sequencing pipeline. According to a later analysis, parvovirus B19, influenza, CMV and Epstein-Barr virus appeared linked to several top co-occurrence clusters. A later analysis associated some 17,000 TCR beta sequences with specific HLA alleles at a false discovery rate of 0.05. In a later analysis, HLA-associated TCR beta chains were found to be more clonally expanded and to have lower generation probabilities than equally common non-associated chains. Immune exposure information for the cohort was limited to CMV serostatus. V-gene and J-gene trimming of TCR beta chains was associated with a missense DCLRE1C variant in a later genetic analysis, and the association was replicated in an independent cohort. An earlier analysis of 450 to 750 of the donors showed that most TCR beta V segments appeared in productive rearrangements either about 90% or about 30% of the time, which broadly matched IMGT annotations. A further reported finding was that TCR beta sequences accurately predicted the HLA-A and HLA-B alleles for most subjects in the first cohort. Assigning TCR associations to individual alleles was difficult when HLA alleles, especially DR and DQ, strongly co-occurred. Sequencing depth was assumed to be roughly uniform across donors in the presence/absence analyses, though that assumption may not hold. Because counts were too low, approximately 15 rarely observed V segments, including chromosome 9 orphons, were excluded from the earlier analysis of around 590 of the donors. Some IMGT-functional V segments, including TRBV6-2 and TRBV6-3, could not be told apart with the 87-base-pair reads, so those segments were excluded. The classifier was reported to diagnose cytomegalovirus status with high specificity and sensitivity in both the original and validation cohorts. While some public TCRs were present in many individuals, most TCR sequences turned up only very rarely across donors.

The cohort was made up of 666 healthy bone marrow donors. All cohort members were sampled while nominally healthy, although unrecorded immune exposures were likely present. CMV serostatus was recorded as positive for just under 300 and negative for about 55% of the roughly 670 cohort members, whereas no CMV serostatus was recorded for the donor in question. A peripheral blood sample was collected from each donor, and TCR beta sequencing was performed on peripheral blood mononuclear cells. Genomic DNA was extracted from the blood cell samples with the Qiagen DNeasy Blood Extraction Kit. About this clone: What this receptor recognizes is not known. Nothing much larger sits one base from this clone, and base qualities are not available.

The CDR1 and CDR2 encoded by the germline V gene are SGHTA and FQGTGA. There are 14 amino acids in the CDR3, from cysteine to phenylalanine inclusive. The DNA shown is the 42-base CDR3, in frame from base 1. V trim: 4 bases; J trim: 5 bases; unmatched bases: 4. Library generation was performed with the immunoSEQ multiplex PCR assay. The multiplex PCR relied on a mix of 60 forward primers for TCR Vbeta segments and 13 reverse primers for TCR Jbeta segments. A multiplex PCR assay on genomic DNA amplified the CDR3 region of rearranged TCR beta genes. On the Illumina HiSeq System, the amplified TCR beta libraries were sequenced as 87-base-pair reads. The original pipeline was this. A later analysis tallied around 82 million unique TCR beta chains across the 700 or so repertoires, and around 12 million of those chains were shared by two or more donors. A nearest-neighbor algorithm error-corrected the raw reads and collapsed the reads into unique sequences, merging closely related sequences to remove PCR and sequencing errors. CDR3 sequences were aligned to IMGT reference sequences to assign V, D and J gene segments. For a sequence to be retained, a match of at least six nucleotides to both a V gene segment and a J gene segment was required. Rearrangements were classified as productive when the CDR3 lacked stop codons and remained in frame with V and J, and all other rearrangements were classified as non-productive. CDR3 was defined by IMGT convention, running from the second conserved V-encoded cysteine to the conserved J-encoded phenylalanine. In an earlier analysis of 587 of the donors, sequences lacking an unambiguous match to a single V gene segment were excluded. In an earlier analysis of about 590 of the donors, a V segment was called functional when productive rearrangements were above 56.7%, and segregating when the standard deviation between donors exceeded 5%. To diagnose cytomegalovirus status from the catalog of TCR beta chain sequences, a statistical classification framework was built. V and J gene assignment, in a later analysis, came from comparing TCR nucleotide sequences with IMGT/GENE-DB human TR gene sequences. Using the TCRdist pipeline, a later analysis assigned CDR3 sequences along with most-parsimonious VDJ recombination scenarios. A later analysis defined each TCR beta chain by its CDR3 amino acid sequence plus V-gene family, and excluded reads lacking a unique V-gene family. To address suspected cross-contamination and a sequencing artifact, a later analysis removed 592 highly shared, low-generation-probability nucleotide sequences. In a later analysis, a clonal expansion index was calculated for each public chain from normalized within-repertoire ranks of inferred template counts. In a later analysis, generation probabilities were computed using a VDJ recombination model fitted to out-of-frame rearrangements, and the results were checked against IGoR. In a later analysis, hypergeometric tests were used to score TCR-TCR, TCR-HLA and TCR-CMV co-occurrence, with a repertoire-size bias correction applied to TCR pairs. In a later analysis, false discovery rates were estimated by permuting HLA or CMV assignments 20 times. In a later analysis, co-occurring TCRs were grouped with DBSCAN, and TCRdist sequence similarity was added when clustering was performed within HLA-allele-positive subsets. Co-occurrence clustering excluded repertoires with fewer than 30,000 or more than 120,000 public chains, plus five with anomalous nucleotide sharing. The clones in this table, taken by TCRdb from immuneACCESS, are in-frame only. Not every clone is retained; where verified, under half of the shortfall comes from an unresolved V gene, and the cause of the rest is unknown. For V, J and clone size, that table is used; D and trimming come from the DNA. This sample is represented by some 170,000 clones; about two thirds of them were singletons. 2% to 2.5% of the sample lies in the top ten.

The rearrangement joined TRBV7-3 to TRBJ2-2, with 7 bases in between that match TRBD2. Material: PBMCs. The sequence was obtained from a human donor in good health. The DNA sequence reads TGTGCCAGCAGCTCCCTAGCGGCGACCGGGGAGCTGTTTTTT. Its translation reads: CASSSLAATGELFF.